This TCR beta chain comes out of a study of blood T cell repertoires in COVID-19. Study details: There were acute and convalescent COVID-19 samples, and they came from the United States, Italy and Spain.

This CDR3 region has 15 residues. Germline CDR1 and CDR2: SGHKS and YYEKEE (reference sequence). The V end was cut by 2 bases, the J end by 2 bases, with 13 bases between. The authors' processing: By means of reference gene primer amplification, nucleated cell counts were estimated. Generated by immunoSEQ multiplex PCR, the TCRdb table keeps only in-frame clones and is missing some. V, J and clone size are those of that table, while D and trimming were read from the DNA. This table holds 200,000 to 250,000 clones, about 88% found once. This chain uses TRBV5-5 with TRBJ2-5, with a possible D match to TRBD1 (6 bases). Sequenced input: peripheral blood. The TCR comes from a man aged 65 to 85 with acute or convalescent COVID-19. The CDR3 here is CASSLPGQFQETQYF. The CDR3 DNA sequence: TGTGCCAGCAGCTTACCTGGACAGTTTCAAGAGACCCAGTACTTC. Supplemented by reference TRBV5-5 and TRBJ2-5, the full variable domain reads DAGVTQSPTHLIKTRGQQVTLRCSPISGHKSVSWYQQVLGQGPQFIFQYYEKEERGRGNFPDRFSARQFPNYSSELNVNALLLGDSALYLCASSLPGQFQETQYFGPGTRLLVL.